The 5 T cell receptor beta chains reported below all come from one sample, sequenced in a study of CD8+ T cells in alopecia areata. Regarding treatment: oral pan-JAK inhibitor, 5-10 mg twice daily. cDNA serving as the sequencing template came from extracted, reverse transcribed RNA. Measured with immunoSEQ multiplex PCR; TCRdb has only the in-frame clones, and not every one. This table has roughly 140,000 clones, 80% to 90% appearing once. Material: CD8+ T cells sorted from blood, obtained at week 4, from a patient treated with tofacitinib. The receptor set was obtained from a human donor with alopecia areata.

This chain connects TRBV4-1 to TRBJ2-1, with TRBD2 matching over 15 bases. The CDR3 sequence is 15 residues long. CDR1 is MGHRA, CDR2 YSYEKL, per germline. The V and J ends lost 8 bases and 1 base, in that order; junction bases with no gene match: 0. In nucleotides, the CDR3 is TGCGCCAGCGGGACTAGCGGGGGGTCCTACAATGAGCAGTTCTTC. This encodes CASGTSGGSYNEQFF.

V gene TRBV7-2 combines with J gene TRBJ2-7, with a tentative D call TRBD2 (5 bases). CDR3 length: 14 residues. The ends were cut back, 2 bases at V and 1 base at J, with 9 bases in the middle. CDR1 is SGHTA, CDR2 FQGNSA, per germline. CDR3 in amino acids: CASSLIGMSYEQYF. Written as DNA, the CDR3 is TGTGCCAGCAGCTTAATCGGGATGTCCTACGAGCAGTACTTC.

The chain recombines TRBV4-1 with TRBJ1-1; possible D gene TRBD1, 5 bases. CDR3 length: 16 residues. Trimming stripped 4 bases from V and 5 bases from J, with 20 bases between. CDR1 and CDR2 from the germline V gene are MGHRA and YSYEKL. CDR3 protein: CASSPTNTNRWTEAFF. DNA for the CDR3: TGCGCCAGCAGCCCGACGAACACCAACAGGTGGACTGAAGCTTTCTTT.

The gene calls are TRBV18 and TRBJ2-5; tentatively, D is TRBD1 (6 bases). CDR3 size: 17 residues. The V end was cut by 0 bases, the J end by 0 bases, with 14 bases between. Germline V lookup: CDR1 KGHSH, CDR2 LQKENI. The CDR3 DNA sequence: TGTGCCAGCTCACCACCGGGGGCCAGGACAGACCAAGAGACCCAGTACTTC. Its translation: CASSPPGARTDQETQYF.

The chain recombines TRBV5-6 with TRBJ2-7, with 7 bases that match TRBD1. CDR3 length: 16 residues. Germline CDR1 and CDR2: SGHDT and YYEEEE. V shed 1 base, J shed 0 bases, and the junction held 7 bases outside the gene matches. CDR3 amino acids: CASSLFGAGGSYEQYF. In nucleotides, the CDR3 is TGTGCCAGCAGCTTGTTCGGGGCAGGGGGCTCCTACGAGCAGTACTTC.